Presented here are 27 T cell receptor beta chains from one specimen sequenced in a study of siplizumab effects on memory and regulatory T cells. Assay: immunoSEQ multiplex PCR; the TCRdb copy retains only in-frame clones and omits some. This repertoire shows roughly 100,000 clones, 92% found once; its top ten account for around 1.1%. Sequenced sample: CD4+ T cells sorted from blood. Every receptor here comes from a human donor in good health.

The V gene is TRBV20-1, the J gene TRBJ1-4; D is unresolved. Germline-derived CDR1 and CDR2 are DFQATT and SNEGSKA (reference sequence). The CDR3 is 11 amino acids. V was pared by 3 bases and J by 7 bases, with 6 bases between. The CDR3 DNA reads TGCAGTGCTAGTTTGGGTGAAAAACTGTTTTTT. This translates into CSASLGEKLFF.

V usage is TRBV29-1 and J usage is TRBJ2-7; D may be TRBD1 (5 bases). The CDR3 runs 14 residues. Deletions cut 5 bases from V and 1 base from J, with 15 bases between. The germline gives CDR1 SQVTM, CDR2 ANQGSEA. The CDR3 here is CSVSSVGQSYEQYF. CDR3 coding DNA: TGCAGCGTTTCTTCTGTCGGACAATCCTACGAGCAGTACTTC.

The chain carries TRBV5-4 and TRBJ2-1; D unresolved. Deletions cut 4 bases from V and 9 bases from J, with 11 bases between. This CDR3 is 12 amino acids long. Germline CDR1 SGHNT, CDR2 YYREEE (reference sequence). CDR3 region: CASSPPRGEQFF. CDR3 bases: TGTGCCAGCAGCCCCCCGCGTGGTGAGCAGTTCTTC.

The CDR3 nucleotides are TGTGCCTGGAAACGTAGATCAGGGGACAGCGAAAAACTGTTTTTT. As protein: CAWKRRSGDSEKLFF. The genes are TRBV30 and TRBJ1-4, with 7 bases lining up with TRBD1. This CDR3 has 15 residues. V shed 4 bases and J 8 bases; nucleotides not matched to a gene: 13. The germline V gene has CDR1 GTSNPN and CDR2 SVGIG (reference sequence).

The chain couples TRBV10-2 to TRBJ2-7; TRBD2 is a possible D gene (6 bases). CDR3 size: 13 residues. V gave up 8 bases and J gave up 0 bases, with 11 bases separating them. Germline assignment: CDR1 WSHSY and CDR2 SAAADI. Here the CDR3 reads CASGSGPSYEQYF. The CDR3 DNA reads as TGCGCCAGCGGTAGCGGACCCTCCTACGAGCAGTACTTC.

This sequence joins TRBV9 and TRBJ2-3; a possible D gene is TRBD2 (5 bases). Germline V lookup: CDR1 SGDLS, CDR2 YYNGEE. The V and J ends lost 10 bases and 6 bases respectively, with 24 bases between them. The CDR3 has 15 residues. CDR3 residues: CASNSQLLAGDTQYF. CDR3 nucleotide sequence: TGTGCCTCCAATTCCCAGTTGCTAGCAGGCGATACGCAGTATTTT.

The chain uses TRBV5-4 and TRBJ1-1, with TRBD1 identical over 7 bases. J gave up 0 bases and V 2 bases, and 1 base lay outside the gene matches. The CDR3 loop spans 14 amino acids. The V gene's germline CDR1 is SGHNT and CDR2 YYREEE (reference sequence). This CDR3 is CASSFGQVNTEAFF. The DNA for the CDR3 is TGTGCCAGCAGCTTTGGACAGGTGAACACTGAAGCTTTCTTT.

This clone was seen just once. This rearrangement joins TRBV30 to TRBJ2-7; 10 nucleotides agree with TRBD2. The germline V gene has CDR1 GTSNPN and CDR2 SVGIG (reference sequence). The CDR3 covers 16 residues. V lost 7 bases to trimming and J lost 7 bases; unmatched junction nucleotides: 19. The CDR3 sequence: CAFRRTFSGGIGEQYF. Here the CDR3 DNA reads TGTGCCTTCCGACGAACCTTTAGCGGGGGGATTGGTGAGCAGTACTTC.

V is TRBV6-1 and J is TRBJ2-1; no clear D gene. Germline lookup yields CDR1 MNHNS and CDR2 SASEGT. Trimming cost V 8 bases and J 10 bases, with 9 bases left between them. The CDR3 covers 10 residues. The CDR3 DNA reads as TGTGCCAGCTCTTTCCGAGAGCAGTTCTTC. Its protein is CASSFREQFF.

V gene TRBV27 combines with J gene TRBJ2-3, with 11 bases lining up with TRBD2. The trim removed 5 bases at V and 0 bases at J, leaving 1 base unmatched. There are 15 residues in the CDR3. Germline-derived CDR1 and CDR2 are MNHEY and SMNVEV (reference sequence). The CDR3: CASSRTSGSTDTQYF. CDR3 coding DNA: TGTGCCAGCAGTAGGACTAGCGGGAGCACAGATACGCAGTATTTT.

The chain is built from TRBV28 and TRBJ1-5; D gene ambiguous. This CDR3 contains 14 residues. The V gene's germline CDR1 is MDHEN and CDR2 SYDVKM. With 3 bases removed from V and 11 bases from J, the gap between germline ends came to 17 bases. CDR3 DNA: TGTGCCAGCAGTTTGCCGTCCCCACTCGGGGCCCAGCATTTT. Protein product: CASSLPSPLGAQHF.

The chain couples TRBV28 to TRBJ2-6; D is ambiguous. Trimming shortened V by 6 bases and J by 3 bases, and 12 bases separated the two germline ends. CDR3 size: 15 residues. Per the germline V gene, CDR1 is MDHEN and CDR2 is SYDVKM. The CDR3 DNA follows: TGTGCCAGCAGCCCAGACGTAAGTGGGGCCAACGTCCTGACTTTC. This sequence encodes CASSPDVSGANVLTF. Based on the CDR3 plus reference TRBV28 and TRBJ2-6, the full variable domain is DVKVTQSSRYLVKRTGEKVFLECVQDMDHENMFWYRQDPGLGLRLIYFSYDVKMKEKGDIPEGYSVSREKKERFSLILESASTNQTSMYLCASSPDVSGANVLTFGAGSRLTVL.

The gene calls are TRBV11-2 and TRBJ2-7; 7 bases map to TRBD1. CDR1 SGHAT and CDR2 FQNNGV come from the germline V gene. The trim removed 4 bases at V and 2 bases at J, leaving 11 bases unmatched. The CDR3 has 16 residues. CDR3 amino acids: CASSSYPGTVTYEQYF. CDR3 DNA: TGTGCCAGCAGCTCTTACCCCGGGACAGTCACCTACGAGCAGTACTTC.

The CDR3 here is CAWSTQETQYF. The CDR3 DNA follows: TGTGCCTGGAGCACCCAAGAGACCCAGTACTTC. The chain uses TRBV30 and TRBJ2-5; unclear D gene. The V gene's germline CDR1 is GTSNPN and CDR2 SVGIG (reference sequence). The CDR3 loop spans 11 amino acids. The V gene lost 3 bases and the J gene lost 1 base, with 3 bases spanning the gap. Drawing the rest from reference TRBV30 and TRBJ2-5, the complete variable domain is SQTIHQWPATLVQPVGSPLSLECTVEGTSNPNLYWYRQAAGRGLQLLFYSVGIGQISSEVPQNLSASRPQDRQFILSSKKLLLSDSGFYLCAWSTQETQYFGPGTRLLVL.

This clone occurred a few times. The chain links TRBV7-2 to TRBJ1-1; 7 bases line up with TRBD1. Trimming removed 5 bases from V and 6 bases from J; junction bases left unmatched: 12. This CDR3 has 15 amino acids. Germline V gene sequence: CDR1 SGHTA, CDR2 FQGNSA. The CDR3 is CASSTNRGGVAEAFF. The DNA of the CDR3 is TGTGCCAGCAGCACGAACAGGGGAGGGGTCGCTGAAGCTTTCTTT.

The chain recombines TRBV2 with TRBJ2-5, with 7 bases identical to TRBD1. The trim removed 6 bases at V and 7 bases at J, leaving 8 bases unmatched. The CDR3 has 13 amino acids. Germline values: CDR1 SNHLY, CDR2 FYNNEI. The CDR3 DNA follows: TGTGCCAGCAGCTCCGGGACAGAAGGGACCCAGTACTTC. Its translation: CASSSGTEGTQYF.

The chain joins TRBV2 to TRBJ1-5; 8 nucleotides line up with TRBD1. The junction had 7 bases not matched to a gene; V was cut back by 6 bases and J by 3 bases. Germline V gene lookup returns CDR1 SNHLY and CDR2 FYNNEI. This CDR3 is 15 amino acids long. CDR3 coding DNA: TGTGCCAGCAGGAGACAGGGGATTATCAATCAGCCCCAGCATTTT. Translation: CASRRQGIINQPQHF. Combining the CDR3 with reference TRBV2 and TRBJ1-5 gives the whole variable domain EPEVTQTPSHQVTQMGQEVILRCVPISNHLYFYWYRQILGQKVEFLVSFYNNEISEKSEIFDDQFSVERPDGSNFTLKIRSTKLEDSAMYFCASRRQGIINQPQHFGDGTRLSIL.

The chain links TRBV7-9 to TRBJ2-7; 10 bases are a match to TRBD1. The CDR3 sequence is 15 residues long. Germline trimming cut 5 bases from V and 4 bases from J; bases unmatched to any gene: 8. Germline V CDR1 and CDR2: SEHNR, FQNEAQ (reference sequence). This chain's CDR3 is CASSTRDRGIYEQYF. DNA of the CDR3: TGTGCCAGCAGCACCCGGGACAGGGGAATTTACGAGCAGTACTTC.

The chain couples TRBV10-2 to TRBJ2-1; no clear D gene. Deletions cut 2 bases from V and 5 bases from J, with 10 bases between. CDR1 and CDR2 from the germline V gene are WSHSY and SAAADI. This CDR3 has 14 amino acids. The CDR3 bases are TGCGCCAGCAGTGAGGCCAGACGTAACAATGAGCAGTTCTTC. As protein: CASSEARRNNEQFF.

The sample holds one count of this clone. The chain combines TRBV6-1 with TRBJ1-1; the D is unclear. V lost 2 bases and J 1 base, leaving 8 bases between the germline ends. The CDR3 consists of 14 residues. Germline-derived CDR1 and CDR2 are MNHNS and SASEGT. The CDR3 loop reads CASSEFPTNTEAFF. The DNA of the CDR3 is TGTGCCAGCAGTGAATTCCCGACGAACACTGAAGCTTTCTTT.

This rearrangement joins TRBV28 to TRBJ1-5; 8 bases align to TRBD1. V lost 9 bases, J lost 5 bases, and 3 bases stayed unmatched. The CDR3 runs to 12 residues. Germline V CDR1 and CDR2: MDHEN, SYDVKM. As DNA, the CDR3 is TGTGCCAGTGGGACAGGCTATCAGCCCCAGCATTTT. It is translated as CASGTGYQPQHF.

This rearrangement joins TRBV7-9 to TRBJ1-1; the D is unclear. Trimming left V 2 bases short and J 6 bases short, with 7 bases between. Per germline, CDR1 SEHNR and CDR2 FQNEAQ (reference sequence). The CDR3 extends over 12 amino acids. The CDR3 protein is CASSLLGSEAFF. The DNA of the CDR3 is TGTGCCAGCAGCTTACTGGGATCTGAAGCTTTCTTT.

This clone occurred once. V gene TRBV21-1 combines with J gene TRBJ2-6; the table's D gene call, TRBD1, was not cross checked with the DNA. TRBV21-1 is recorded as a pseudogene. The CDR3 loop spans 20 amino acids. CDR3 loop: CASSKEIGAGSSSGANVLTF. The CDR3 nucleotides read TGTGCCAGCAGCAAAGAAATTGGGGCAGGCAGTAGCTCTGGGGCCAACGTCCTGACTTTC.

The chain carries TRBV5-6 and TRBJ2-3; 8 bases are shared with TRBD2. V was clipped by 4 bases and J by 2 bases; unmatched bases: 3. The CDR3 length is 14 residues. From germline, CDR1 is SGHDT and CDR2 YYEEEE. The CDR3 region has the DNA TGTGCCAGCAGCGTACTAGCGGTCACAGATACGCAGTATTTT. Residues: CASSVLAVTDTQYF.

DNA of the CDR3: TGTGCCAGCAGCTTGAGGACAGGGTATGACAAAAACATTCAGTACTTC. Translated: CASSLRTGYDKNIQYF. V usage is TRBV5-4 and J usage is TRBJ2-4; 8 bases are shared with TRBD1. The germline V gene has CDR1 SGHNT and CDR2 YYREEE (reference sequence). The length of the CDR3 is 16 residues. Trimming took 1 base from V and 3 from J; bases not matched to a gene: 6.

CDR3 protein: CASSHGWGRLTDTQYF. Written as DNA, the CDR3 is TGTGCCAGCAGCCATGGGTGGGGGCGGCTCACAGATACGCAGTATTTT. This sequence joins TRBV7-3 and TRBJ2-3, with D maybe TRBD1 (6 bases). Germline V CDR1 and CDR2: SGHTA, FQGTGA. Trimming removed 5 bases from V and 2 bases from J, with 17 bases in between. This CDR3 contains 16 residues. The variable domain in full, with the rest retrieved from reference TRBV7-3 and TRBJ2-3, is GAGVSQTPSNKVTEKGKYVELRCDPISGHTALYWYRQSLGQGPEFLIYFQGTGAADDSGLPNDRFFAVRPEGSVSTLKIQRTERGDSAVYLCASSHGWGRLTDTQYFGPGTRLTVL.

The rearrangement uses TRBV25-1 and TRBJ1-2; D call uncertain. The V and J ends lost 1 base and 4 bases respectively, with 1 base between them. This CDR3 is built from 11 residues. Germline V gene lookup returns CDR1 MGHDK and CDR2 SYGVNS. CDR3 sequence (DNA): TGTGCCAGCAGTGAATCCTATGGCTACACCTTC. It yields the protein CASSESYGYTF.